This TCR beta chain stems from a study of PD-1 blockade in classical Hodgkin lymphoma. The V gene end was trimmed by 8 bases and the J gene end by 5 bases; junction bases not matched to a gene: 9. The CDR3 sequence is 15 residues long. In germline, CDR1 is MNHNY, CDR2 SVGAGI (reference sequence). In the case of this clone: Its antigen is unidentified.

Findings and limits, study-wide: At baseline, newly diagnosed patients reportedly showed less TCR diversity than healthy donors. TCR diversity in CD4+, not CD8+, cells rose significantly by C4D1.

Profiling relied on immunoSEQ multiplex PCR, and the TCRdb table lists in-frame clones only, not all of them. The table records 20,000 to 30,000 clones, roughly 80% of them present only once. Every patient relapsed after autologous stem cell transplantation, and brentuximab vedotin exposure varied. The clonotype originates from a human donor with classical Hodgkin lymphoma. This rearrangement joins TRBV6-6 to TRBJ2-2; 9 bases align to TRBD2. Here the sequenced sample was peripheral blood mononuclear cells (PBMCs), taken before the second cycle of nivolumab. The CDR3 bases are TGTGCCAGCCACCATAGCGGGAGAGGAACCGGGGAGCTGTTTTTT. Encoded protein: CASHHSGRGTGELFF.